The source of this TCR beta chain is a study of blood T cell repertoires in COVID-19. Data came from immunoSEQ multiplex PCR; TCRdb stores just in-frame clones and leaves some out. In the table there are 400,000 to 450,000 clones, around 91% of which are singletons. Trimming pared 0 bases from V and 1 base from J, leaving 13 bases between. Germline V gene lookup returns CDR1 SGDLS and CDR2 YYNGEE. The CDR3 is 16 residues long. Participants reported their clinical history, and cohort assignment relied on those reports. The sample consisted of PBMCs or T cells enriched from blood (not recorded which). The genes are TRBV9 and TRBJ2-5; a possible D gene is TRBD1 (6 bases). The sequence came from a man between 25 and 39 years old who had recovered from COVID-19. The DNA of the CDR3 is TGTGCCAGCAGCGTAGCTACAGGGCAGCTCCAAGAGACCCAGTACTTC. This translates into CASSVATGQLQETQYF. The full variable domain, completed using reference TRBV9 and TRBJ2-5, is DSGVTQTPKHLITATGQRVTLRCSPRSGDLSVYWYQQSLDQGLQFLIQYYNGEERAKGNILERFSAQQFPDLHSELNLSSLELGDSALYFCASSVATGQLQETQYFGPGTRLLVL.